These 22 T cell receptor beta chains originate from one sample sequenced in a study of PD-1 blockade in classical Hodgkin lymphoma. Profiled with immunoSEQ multiplex PCR; TCRdb holds only in-frame clones, not every one. Of approximately 84,000 clones listed, under 85% are singletons. The time point denotes: cycle 4 day 1 (C4D1), after 6 weeks of nivolumab. Brentuximab vedotin exposure varied among the patients, all of whom had relapsed after autologous stem cell transplantation. The starting material was peripheral blood mononuclear cells (PBMCs), obtained before the fourth cycle of nivolumab. These TCRs come from a human donor with classical Hodgkin lymphoma.

The chain employs TRBV7-9 and TRBJ2-7; 10 bases fit TRBD1. This CDR3 comprises 16 residues. V trimming: 0 bases; J trimming: 6 bases; junction bases outside the gene matches: 8. CDR1 and CDR2 (germline): SEHNR, FQNEAQ (reference sequence). CDR3 sequence: CASSLAQGQGLREQYF. Written as DNA, the CDR3 is TGTGCCAGCAGCTTAGCCCAGGGACAGGGGCTTCGCGAGCAGTACTTC.

This sequence joins TRBV11-3 and TRBJ2-2; D is undetermined. The germline V gene encodes CDR1 SGHNT and CDR2 YENEEA. The CDR3 extends over 18 amino acids. The germline V and J ends were trimmed by 5 bases and 2 bases, with 21 bases remaining between them. CDR3 in DNA: TGTGCCAGCAGCCCGCGTATCGGAAGCGCCTTAAACACCGGGGAGCTGTTTTTT. Translated: CASSPRIGSALNTGELFF.

This clone was seen more than once but under ten times. This chain uses TRBV19 with TRBJ1-1; a possible D gene is TRBD1 (5 bases). The CDR3 sequence is 11 residues long. In germline, CDR1 is LNHDA, CDR2 SQIVND (reference sequence). Trimming took off 4 bases at V and 8 bases at J, with 8 bases between the two ends. The CDR3 region has the DNA TGTGCCAGTAGTAACCGGGACGAAGCTTTCTTT. The encoded protein is CASSNRDEAFF.

The rearrangement uses TRBV5-6 and TRBJ1-5, with D maybe TRBD1 (6 bases). The CDR3 sequence is 13 residues long. Germline lookup yields CDR1 SGHDT and CDR2 YYEEEE. Trimming left V 1 base short and J 7 bases short, with 9 bases between. The CDR3 DNA reads TGTGCCAGCAGCTTGACAGGGAGCCAGCCCCAGCATTTT. This sequence encodes CASSLTGSQPQHF.

The chain joins TRBV9 to TRBJ2-1; 9 bases agree with TRBD2. CDR1 SGDLS and CDR2 YYNGEE come from the germline V gene. The V gene end was trimmed by 6 bases and the J gene end by 7 bases; junction bases not matched to a gene: 14. The CDR3 is made up of 16 amino acids. The CDR3 nucleotides read TGTGCCAGCACCCCCAGGAGACTAGCGGCTGGGAATGAGCAGTTCTTC. Its protein is CASTPRRLAAGNEQFF.

CDR3 residues: CASSLQGYGANVLTF. CDR3 DNA: TGTGCCAGCAGCCTACAGGGTTATGGGGCCAACGTCCTGACTTTC. The rearrangement joins TRBV7-2 to TRBJ2-6; weak D call: TRBD1 (6 bases). The V end was cut by 5 bases, the J end by 3 bases, with 11 bases between. From germline, CDR1 is SGHTA and CDR2 FQGNSA. The CDR3 spans 15 residues.

The V and J genes are TRBV5-6 and TRBJ2-5, with 7 bases lining up with TRBD1. Germline V gene data show CDR1 as SGHDT and CDR2 as YYEEEE. The CDR3 covers 14 residues. Unmatched junction bases numbered 7, after V lost 4 bases and J lost 4 bases. The CDR3 coding sequence is TGTGCCAGCAGCGCCCGGAAGGGGGCAGAGACCCAGTACTTC. Translation: CASSARKGAETQYF. Together with reference TRBV5-6 and TRBJ2-5, the CDR3 gives the full variable domain: DAGVTQSPTHLIKTRGQQVTLRCSPKSGHDTVSWYQQALGQGPQFIFQYYEEEERQRGNFPDRFSGHQFPNYSSELNVNALLLGDSALYLCASSARKGAETQYFGPGTRLLVL.

Ten or more counts support this clone. The chain carries TRBV4-1 and TRBJ2-4; TRBD1 matches 7 bases. CDR1 is MGHRA, CDR2 YSYEKL, per germline. This CDR3 spans 15 amino acids. The J segment lost 6 bases and the V segment lost 4 bases, leaving 9 bases of the junction unmatched. The CDR3 DNA is TGCGCCAGCAGCCCAACCGGGACAGCGAGAAACATTCAGTACTTC. Translating it yields CASSPTGTARNIQYF.

This clone has only one observation. The CDR3 DNA follows: TGTGCCGAAACAGGGCTCAAGACCGGGGAGCTGTTTTTT. Its translation is CAETGLKTGELFF. The chain joins TRBV6-5 to TRBJ2-2; D may be TRBD1 (6 bases). Trimming took 11 bases from V and 5 from J, leaving 15 bases between them. Germline-derived CDR1 and CDR2 are MNHEY and SVGAGI. CDR3 length equals 13 residues.

The chain carries TRBV27 and TRBJ2-7, with a weak D call TRBD1 (6 bases). CDR1 is MNHEY and CDR2 is SMNVEV in the germline V gene (reference sequence). The CDR3 is 17 amino acids. V lost 4 bases and J 2 bases, leaving 21 bases between the germline ends. In nucleotides, the CDR3 is TGTGCCAGCAGTTCCCGGGACATCCCCGGAGGCGCCTACGAGCAGTACTTC. This codes for CASSSRDIPGGAYEQYF.

This chain joins TRBV10-3 and TRBJ2-5; D gene unclear. Trimming pared 5 bases from V and 0 bases from J, leaving 4 bases between. This CDR3 is built from 12 residues. CDR1 and CDR2 from the germline V gene are ENHRY and SYGVKD. The CDR3 nucleotides are TGTGCCATCAGTTCGTACCAAGAGACCCAGTACTTC. As protein: CAISSYQETQYF.

The DNA for the CDR3 is TGTGCCAGCAGCATTGACCCTTCCTACAATGAGCAGTTCTTC. It codes for CASSIDPSYNEQFF. The J gene is TRBJ2-1, the V gene TRBV21-1. TRBV21-1 is flagged as a pseudogene. The CDR3 runs 14 residues.

V and J are TRBV5-6 and TRBJ2-5; 10 nucleotides line up with TRBD2. CDR3 length equals 15 residues. The germline CDR1 and CDR2 sequences are SGHDT and YYEEEE. V was clipped by 3 bases and J by 5 bases; unmatched bases: 7. The CDR3 sequence is CASSSSSGSRETQYF. DNA for the CDR3: TGTGCCAGCAGCTCATCTAGCGGGAGTCGGGAGACCCAGTACTTC.

The J gene is TRBJ2-5, the V gene TRBV19, with D perhaps TRBD2 (5 bases). From germline, CDR1 is LNHDA and CDR2 SQIVND (reference sequence). CDR3 length equals 14 residues. The V and J ends lost 5 bases and 7 bases respectively, with 17 bases between them. The CDR3 DNA follows: TGTGCCAGTAGTGAGACTAAAGCAAGCTTGACCCAGTACTTC. Encoded protein: CASSETKASLTQYF. The variable domain in full, with the rest retrieved from reference TRBV19 and TRBJ2-5, is DGGITQSPKYLFRKEGQNVTLSCEQNLNHDAMYWYRQDPGQGLRLIYYSQIVNDFQKGDIAEGYSVSREKKESFPLTVTSAQKNPTAFYLCASSETKASLTQYFGPGTRLLVL.

J is TRBJ1-1 and V is TRBV7-9; D ambiguous. Trimming shortened V by 0 bases and J by 4 bases, and 6 bases separated the two germline ends. The CDR3 consists of 13 residues. Germline V CDR1 and CDR2: SEHNR, FQNEAQ (reference sequence). The CDR3 loop reads CASSLAGFTEAFF. In DNA form, the CDR3 reads TGTGCCAGCAGCTTAGCGGGGTTCACTGAAGCTTTCTTT.

This chain uses TRBV5-1 with TRBJ2-7; no firm D call. This CDR3 has 14 amino acids. V was shortened by 2 bases and J by 7 bases, with 16 bases between the two germline ends. Germline V CDR1 and CDR2: SGHRS, YFSETQ. CDR3 loop: CASSFSGPLREQYF. The CDR3 nucleotides are TGCGCCAGCAGCTTTAGTGGTCCACTTCGGGAGCAGTACTTC.

This chain links TRBV5-1 with TRBJ2-7; D uncertain. Germline loops: CDR1 SGHRS, CDR2 YFSETQ. The V gene lost 1 base and the J gene lost 0 bases, with 14 bases spanning the gap. The CDR3 is 16 residues long. CDR3 loop: CASSLSSTPSSYEQYF. The CDR3 nucleotides read TGCGCCAGCAGCTTGTCCTCGACCCCGAGCTCCTACGAGCAGTACTTC.

The chain recombines TRBV30 with TRBJ2-1; D is uncertain. CDR3 length: 13 residues. With 1 base removed from V and 2 bases from J, the gap between germline ends came to 6 bases. Germline V gives CDR1 GTSNPN, CDR2 SVGIG (reference sequence). CDR3 sequence: CAWSARTYNEQFF. The DNA for the CDR3 is TGTGCCTGGAGTGCCCGAACCTACAATGAGCAGTTCTTC.

This clone was picked up a small number of times. The J gene is TRBJ1-1, the V gene TRBV10-3, with D perhaps matching TRBD1 (6 bases). Between the trimmed V and J ends, which lost 7 bases and 7 bases, there was a span of 19 bases. From germline, CDR1 is ENHRY and CDR2 SYGVKD. CDR3 length: 14 amino acids. Here the CDR3 DNA reads TGTGCCATCATGGACAGTGGGGGAAGGGGTGAAGCTTTCTTT. Translating gives CAIMDSGGRGEAFF.

This chain joins TRBV5-5 and TRBJ2-7; D unresolved. CDR1 is SGHKS and CDR2 is YYEKEE in the germline V gene (reference sequence). Trimming cost V 0 bases and J 6 bases, with 10 bases left between them. The CDR3 spans 13 residues. The CDR3 coding sequence is TGTGCCAGCAGCTTGGAGGGCCGGAGCGAGCAGTACTTC. It codes for CASSLEGRSEQYF.

The chain couples TRBV7-9 to TRBJ2-3; D gene unclear. V gave up 5 bases and J gave up 2 bases, with 11 bases separating them. CDR1 and CDR2 (germline): SEHNR, FQNEAQ (reference sequence). CDR3 length: 14 amino acids. The CDR3 region has the DNA TGTGCCAGCAGCCCTCTATCAGTCACAGATACGCAGTATTTT. It specifies CASSPLSVTDTQYF.

Only a few counts were recorded for this clone. The V call is TRBV2, the J call TRBJ2-3; TRBD2 aligns across 14 bases. J was trimmed by 4 bases and V by 8 bases; bases with no gene match: 2. CDR1 and CDR2 (germline): SNHLY, FYNNEI. The length of the CDR3 is 14 residues. CDR3 loop: CASGTSGRPDTQYF. In DNA, the CDR3 is TGTGCCAGCGGGACTAGCGGGAGACCAGATACGCAGTATTTT.